The T cell receptor (beta chain) under discussion was sequenced for a study of shared clonotypes between healthy human individuals. Overall study findings and caveats: Rarefaction gave evidence that sorted-subset sequencing remained incomplete despite large depth.

The CDR3 is 17 residues long. From germline, CDR1 is SEHNR and CDR2 FQNEAQ (reference sequence). Losses at the gene ends were 6 bases for V and 3 bases for J; bases not matched to a gene: 14. Naive CD8 cells were CD45RO-negative, positively selected for CCR7, excluding terminally differentiated effector memory CD45RA+ cells. The donors were all Caucasian adults (living in Nashville, Tennessee). Data came from immunoSEQ multiplex PCR; TCRdb stores just in-frame clones and leaves some out. The data show some 2,000,000 clones, about 95% seen once. About this clone: Its antigen is unidentified.

The chain joins TRBV7-9 to TRBJ2-5, with 9 bases identical to TRBD1. Sequencing was performed on naive CD8+ T cells sorted from blood. This TCR was recovered from a man younger than 35 in good health. For the CDR3, the DNA is TGTGCCAGCAGTCACTCCGGGACAGGGATATTAGAAGAGACCCAGTACTTC. Residues: CASSHSGTGILEETQYF.